The rows below give T cell receptor beta chains drawn from one sample of a study of early T cells in non-severe SARS-CoV-2 infection. TCRdb processed the 5' RACE reads anew with MiXCR; each CDR3 protein has one entry. The data show 60,000 to 70,000 distinct CDR3 sequences, less than 5.5% seen once. Sequencing was performed on whole blood. These receptors came from an adult who was a healthcare worker with PCR-confirmed SARS-CoV-2 infection or an uninfected control (not recorded which). The CDR3 runs from the conserved cysteine through the conserved F or W. Fields, in order: clone size, D gene, J gene, V gene, CDR3 DNA, CDR3 protein. D genes are given only for firm matches. Clone size, where shown, is once, few, many, or a class for clones that have expanded.

abundance: many
d_gene: NA
j_gene: TRBJ2-1
v_gene: TRBV18
CDR3nt: TGTGCCAGCTCACCCTCTCCGGATGAGCAGTTCTTC
CDR3aa: CASSPSPDEQFF

abundance: many
d_gene: TRBD1
j_gene: TRBJ2-5
v_gene: TRBV10-3
CDR3nt: TGTGCCATCAGTGAAGGGGGCCGGGAGACCCAGTACTTC
CDR3aa: CAISEGGRETQYF

abundance: few
d_gene: NA
j_gene: TRBJ1-6
v_gene: TRBV13
CDR3nt: TGTGCCAGCAGCTTGGGCAGCCCGGCGAATTCACCCCTCCACTTT
CDR3aa: CASSLGSPANSPLHF

abundance: many
d_gene: NA
j_gene: TRBJ1-1
v_gene: TRBV7-6
CDR3nt: TGTGCCAGCAGCTCCAGGGCGGCGAACACTGAAGCTTTCTTT
CDR3aa: CASSSRAANTEAFF

abundance: NA
d_gene: NA
j_gene: TRBJ1-1
v_gene: TRBV4-2
CDR3nt: TGTGCCAGCAGCCAAGATGGTAACCGAATTGAAGCTTTCTTT
CDR3aa: CASSQDGNRIEAFF

abundance: NA
d_gene: NA
j_gene: TRBJ1-3
v_gene: TRBV10-3
CDR3nt: TGTGCCATCACCGCCCAACAGGGCGAAGGAAACACCATATATTTT
CDR3aa: CAITAQQGEGNTIYF

abundance: many
d_gene: TRBD1
j_gene: TRBJ2-4
v_gene: TRBV20-1
CDR3nt: TGCAGTGCTAGAGGACAGGGGGCATCCAAAAACATTCAGTACTTC
CDR3aa: CSARGQGASKNIQYF

abundance: many
d_gene: NA
j_gene: TRBJ1-1
v_gene: TRBV18
CDR3nt: TGTGCCAGCTCACCACTTGAGGGAAACACTGAAGCTTTCTTT
CDR3aa: CASSPLEGNTEAFF

abundance: NA
d_gene: NA
j_gene: TRBJ2-7
v_gene: TRBV7-2
CDR3nt: TGTGCCAGCACTCACCGGGTAGATTCCCACGAGCAGTACTTC
CDR3aa: CASTHRVDSHEQYF

abundance: NA
d_gene: NA
j_gene: TRBJ2-2
v_gene: TRBV4-1
CDR3nt: TGCGCCAGCAGCCCTGGCGGGTCAGGGCACGGGGAGCTGTTTTTT
CDR3aa: CASSPGGSGHGELFF

abundance: NA
d_gene: NA
j_gene: TRBJ1-2
v_gene: TRBV7-2
CDR3nt: TGTGCCAGCAGGACGGCCGATCACTATGGCTACACCTTC
CDR3aa: CASRTADHYGYTF

abundance: NA
d_gene: NA
j_gene: TRBJ2-3
v_gene: TRBV20-1
CDR3nt: TGCAGTGCTCGCACTGCCGCAGATACGCAGTATTTT
CDR3aa: CSARTAADTQYF

abundance: many
d_gene: NA
j_gene: TRBJ2-7
v_gene: TRBV28
CDR3nt: TGTGCCAGCAGAACGGGGGAGTACGAGCAGTACTTC
CDR3aa: CASRTGEYEQYF

abundance: many
d_gene: TRBD2
j_gene: TRBJ2-1
v_gene: TRBV9
CDR3nt: TGTGCCAGCAGCGTAGGTCCCGGGACTATTAACTACAATGAGCAGTTCTTC
CDR3aa: CASSVGPGTINYNEQFF

abundance: NA
d_gene: TRBD1
j_gene: TRBJ1-2
v_gene: TRBV6-5
CDR3nt: TGTGCCAGCAGTTCAGACAGGGCTGGTAGCTATGGCTACACCTTC
CDR3aa: CASSSDRAGSYGYTF

abundance: NA
d_gene: NA
j_gene: TRBJ2-6
v_gene: TRBV30
CDR3nt: TGTGCCTGGGATACAGGGTCTGGGGCCAACGTCCTGACTTTC
CDR3aa: CAWDTGSGANVLTF

abundance: many
d_gene: NA
j_gene: TRBJ2-2
v_gene: TRBV13
CDR3nt: TGTGCCAGCAGCGTGCAGGGGGGATACACCGGGGAGCTGTTTTTT
CDR3aa: CASSVQGGYTGELFF

abundance: many
d_gene: NA
j_gene: TRBJ2-1
v_gene: TRBV6-6
CDR3nt: TGTGCCAGCACCCAGACTGGCTCCTACAATGAGCAGTTCTTC
CDR3aa: CASTQTGSYNEQFF

abundance: NA
d_gene: NA
j_gene: TRBJ1-2
v_gene: TRBV14
CDR3nt: TGTGCCAGCAGCCAAGACAGGGTTTATGGCTACACCTTC
CDR3aa: CASSQDRVYGYTF

abundance: many
d_gene: NA
j_gene: TRBJ2-7
v_gene: TRBV11-3
CDR3nt: TGTGCCAGCAGCTTAGCGGATGGGGGCTACGAGCAGTACTTC
CDR3aa: CASSLADGGYEQYF

abundance: many
d_gene: TRBD2
j_gene: TRBJ2-7
v_gene: TRBV19
CDR3nt: TGTGCCAGTAGTATGTGGGCGGGAGACGAGCAGTACTTC
CDR3aa: CASSMWAGDEQYF

abundance: many
d_gene: NA
j_gene: TRBJ1-2
v_gene: TRBV7-2
CDR3nt: TGTGCCAGCAGCTTAGCCGCTTCAGCTAACTATGGCTACACCTTC
CDR3aa: CASSLAASANYGYTF

abundance: many
d_gene: TRBD2
j_gene: TRBJ2-2
v_gene: TRBV24-1
CDR3nt: TGTGCCACCAGAACCGGGACTAGCGGTAACACCGGGGAGCTGTTTTTT
CDR3aa: CATRTGTSGNTGELFF

abundance: NA
d_gene: NA
j_gene: TRBJ2-3
v_gene: TRBV3-1
CDR3nt: TGTGCCAGCAGCCAAGGAGGAAGCACAGATACGCAGTATTTT
CDR3aa: CASSQGGSTDTQYF

abundance: NA
d_gene: NA
j_gene: TRBJ1-2
v_gene: TRBV20-1
CDR3nt: TGCAGTGCTAGAGATCAAGCTGGCTACACCTTC
CDR3aa: CSARDQAGYTF

abundance: few
d_gene: NA
j_gene: TRBJ2-1
v_gene: TRBV29-1
CDR3nt: TGCAGCACCAGGGGGGGGGCTTGGAATGAGCAGTTCTTC
CDR3aa: CSTRGGAWNEQFF

abundance: many
d_gene: NA
j_gene: TRBJ2-1
v_gene: TRBV10-3
CDR3nt: TGTGCCATCAGTGACCGGAGTACCTACAGTGAGCAGTTCTTC
CDR3aa: CAISDRSTYSEQFF

abundance: NA
d_gene: NA
j_gene: TRBJ1-2
v_gene: TRBV6-6
CDR3nt: TGTGCCAGCAATCGGGGAGCCCGGAGGTATGGCTACACCTTC
CDR3aa: CASNRGARRYGYTF

abundance: few
d_gene: NA
j_gene: TRBJ2-2
v_gene: TRBV3-1
CDR3nt: TGTGCCAGCAGCCAAGTTCCTAACACCGGGGAGCTGTTTTTT
CDR3aa: CASSQVPNTGELFF

abundance: many
d_gene: TRBD1
j_gene: TRBJ2-7
v_gene: TRBV2
CDR3nt: TGTGCCAGCAGGGACAGGGAGCAGTACTTC
CDR3aa: CASRDREQYF

abundance: many
d_gene: TRBD1
j_gene: TRBJ2-1
v_gene: TRBV24-1
CDR3nt: TGTGCCACCAGTGCCCGGACAGGGCGCAATGAGCAGTTCTTC
CDR3aa: CATSARTGRNEQFF

abundance: many
d_gene: TRBD1
j_gene: TRBJ1-1
v_gene: TRBV13
CDR3nt: TGTGCCAGCAGCCTAAGTTTGGGACAGCTCACTGAAGCTTTCTTT
CDR3aa: CASSLSLGQLTEAFF

abundance: few
d_gene: NA
j_gene: TRBJ2-7
v_gene: TRBV4-1
CDR3nt: TGCGCCAGCAGCCAACGCAAGGCCGGCGGCGAGCAGTACTTC
CDR3aa: CASSQRKAGGEQYF

abundance: many
d_gene: TRBD1
j_gene: TRBJ1-1
v_gene: TRBV2
CDR3nt: TGTGCCAGCAGTGATGGGACAGGGTTTTTGAACACTGAAGCTTTCTTT
CDR3aa: CASSDGTGFLNTEAFF

abundance: many
d_gene: TRBD1
j_gene: TRBJ2-3
v_gene: TRBV2
CDR3nt: TGTGCCAGCACCGGGACAGGGGGACCAGATACGCAGTATTTT
CDR3aa: CASTGTGGPDTQYF

abundance: many
d_gene: NA
j_gene: TRBJ2-3
v_gene: TRBV20-1
CDR3nt: TGCAGTGCTAGAGATGGGTCAGGCACAGATACGCAGTATTTT
CDR3aa: CSARDGSGTDTQYF

abundance: few
d_gene: TRBD2
j_gene: TRBJ2-3
v_gene: TRBV7-3
CDR3nt: TGTGCCAGCAGCTTATCCGGGGGGGCTCCAGATACGCAGTATTTT
CDR3aa: CASSLSGGAPDTQYF

abundance: few
d_gene: NA
j_gene: TRBJ1-6
v_gene: TRBV20-1
CDR3nt: TGCAGTGCTGAGGGGGGCTCCTATAATTCACCCCTCCACTTT
CDR3aa: CSAEGGSYNSPLHF

abundance: many
d_gene: TRBD1
j_gene: TRBJ2-3
v_gene: TRBV20-1
CDR3nt: TGCAGTGCTCCATCCGGAAAAATACGGGACAGATTCACAGATACGCAGTATTTT
CDR3aa: CSAPSGKIRDRFTDTQYF

abundance: few
d_gene: TRBD1
j_gene: TRBJ2-3
v_gene: TRBV7-9
CDR3nt: TGTGCCAGCAGCTTAAGGGGACAGGGGCCGGCAGATACGCAGTATTTT
CDR3aa: CASSLRGQGPADTQYF

abundance: many
d_gene: TRBD1
j_gene: TRBJ2-7
v_gene: TRBV3-1
CDR3nt: TGTGCCAGCAGCTTCGACAGGGATCACGAGCAGTACTTC
CDR3aa: CASSFDRDHEQYF

abundance: many
d_gene: TRBD1
j_gene: TRBJ1-6
v_gene: TRBV7-9
CDR3nt: TGTGCCAGCAGCTCGGGACAGGGGGCGCTCTTTAACTCACCCCTCCACTTT
CDR3aa: CASSSGQGALFNSPLHF

abundance: many
d_gene: NA
j_gene: TRBJ2-1
v_gene: TRBV4-1
CDR3nt: TGCGCCAGCAGCCAAGACCACTCAACGGATGCTGAGCAGTTCTTC
CDR3aa: CASSQDHSTDAEQFF

abundance: NA
d_gene: NA
j_gene: TRBJ1-2
v_gene: TRBV7-9
CDR3nt: TGTGCCAGCAGCTCGACAGCGCCTAACTATGGCTACACCTTC
CDR3aa: CASSSTAPNYGYTF

abundance: few
d_gene: TRBD1
j_gene: TRBJ1-1
v_gene: TRBV19
CDR3nt: TGTGCCAGTACCCTAGGACAGGGGAACACTGAAGCTTTCTTT
CDR3aa: CASTLGQGNTEAFF

abundance: many
d_gene: NA
j_gene: TRBJ2-1
v_gene: TRBV11-2
CDR3nt: TGTGCCAGCAGCTTAGGGGTCGTCTACAATGAGCAGTTCTTC
CDR3aa: CASSLGVVYNEQFF

abundance: many
d_gene: TRBD2
j_gene: TRBJ2-1
v_gene: TRBV19
CDR3nt: TGTGCCAGTAGTATAGAAAATCTGGGACTAGCGGGAGCGTTGAGCTCCTACAATGAGCAGTTCTTC
CDR3aa: CASSIENLGLAGALSSYNEQFF

abundance: many
d_gene: TRBD2
j_gene: TRBJ2-7
v_gene: TRBV7-2
CDR3nt: TGTGCCAGCAGCCCGATTAGCGGGAGGGCCTGGGAGCAGTACTTC
CDR3aa: CASSPISGRAWEQYF

abundance: many
d_gene: TRBD2
j_gene: TRBJ2-7
v_gene: TRBV20-1
CDR3nt: TGCAGTGCTAGATTCAGCGGGAGTGGTCTTAGGGAGCAGTACTTC
CDR3aa: CSARFSGSGLREQYF

abundance: many
d_gene: NA
j_gene: TRBJ2-3
v_gene: TRBV12-3/TRBV12-4
CDR3nt: TGTGCCAGCAGTTTAGTTCAGGGAGAGGTCACAGATACGCAGTATTTT
CDR3aa: CASSLVQGEVTDTQYF

abundance: many
d_gene: NA
j_gene: TRBJ2-7
v_gene: TRBV11-2
CDR3nt: TGTGCCAGCAGCCCTAAGGGCTGGGGGCGTCGCGTAACCTACGAGCAGTACTTC
CDR3aa: CASSPKGWGRRVTYEQYF

abundance: many
d_gene: TRBD1
j_gene: TRBJ2-1
v_gene: TRBV7-2
CDR3nt: TGTGCCAGCAGCACCGGGGACAGACTAAATGAGCAGTTCTTC
CDR3aa: CASSTGDRLNEQFF

abundance: NA
d_gene: TRBD1
j_gene: TRBJ1-3
v_gene: TRBV9
CDR3nt: TGTGCCAGCAGCTCCCACCTCCTCGGGACAGCCTCTGGAAACACCATATATTTT
CDR3aa: CASSSHLLGTASGNTIYF

abundance: NA
d_gene: NA
j_gene: TRBJ2-7
v_gene: TRBV6-5
CDR3nt: TGTGCCAGCAGTTACTCCCTAGTTGTGTTAAGCTCCTACGAGCAGTACTTC
CDR3aa: CASSYSLVVLSSYEQYF

abundance: few
d_gene: TRBD1
j_gene: TRBJ1-2
v_gene: TRBV5-1
CDR3nt: TGCGCCAGCAGCTTGTACAGGGGGAAGGATGGCTACACCTTC
CDR3aa: CASSLYRGKDGYTF

abundance: few
d_gene: NA
j_gene: TRBJ2-3
v_gene: TRBV3-1
CDR3nt: TGTGCCAGCAGTGGGCGCATCGGTAGCACAGATACGCAGTATTTT
CDR3aa: CASSGRIGSTDTQYF

abundance: many
d_gene: TRBD1
j_gene: TRBJ2-1
v_gene: TRBV10-3
CDR3nt: TGTGCCATCAGTGAGAGGGACAGGCCCACGAATGAGCAGTTCTTC
CDR3aa: CAISERDRPTNEQFF